This TCR beta chain was obtained from a study of CD8 T cells in Susac syndrome. Healthy donors served as the controls. They were matched for age and sex. TEMRA cells underwent FACS enrichment and CD8+ and CD4+ T cells underwent negative isolation. The length of the CDR3 is 15 residues. Germline CDR1 SGHTA, CDR2 FQGTGA. Between the trimmed V and J ends, which lost 4 bases and 4 bases, there was a span of 15 bases. Random-hexamer reverse transcription was applied to about 0.5 to 1 ug RNA. immunoSEQ multiplex PCR amplified TCR beta CDR3 across 54 Vbeta, 13 Jbeta. From the immunoSEQ multiplex PCR reads, TCRdb called clonotypes with MiXCR, one entry per CDR3 protein. This repertoire shows around 150,000 distinct CDR3 sequences, about 93% found once; its top ten account for roughly 0.27%.

The receptor comes from a human donor in good health. V and J are TRBV7-3 and TRBJ2-3, with D possibly being TRBD1 (6 bases). The material sequenced was CD8+ T cells from PBMCs. The CDR3 DNA follows: TGTGCCAGCAGCTCGGGACAATCTCCCGCAGATACGCAGTATTTT. This translates into CASSSGQSPADTQYF.